Each of the 19 T cell receptor beta chains below was sequenced from the same sample in a study of OX40 agonist ivuxolimab in advanced cancers. Clones were read by immunoSEQ multiplex PCR, and TCRdb kept only the in-frame ones, dropping some. The data show about 98,000 clones, roughly nine tenths seen once. Sequences were derived from CD4+ or CD8+ T cells sorted from blood, sampled in a trial of the OX40 agonist ivuxolimab. All receptors come from an adult with an advanced solid tumor such as melanoma, head and neck, liver or kidney cancer.

This chain connects TRBV11-2 to TRBJ1-1; D gene unclear. The CDR3 is 13 residues long. Germline values: CDR1 SGHAT, CDR2 FQNNGV. The V and J ends lost 7 bases and 5 bases respectively, with 14 bases between them. DNA of the CDR3: TGTGCCAGCACCCGACGGGGTGGGACTGAAGCTTTCTTT. Translated, it gives CASTRRGGTEAFF.

This chain joins TRBV9 and TRBJ2-7; possible D gene TRBD2, 6 bases. CDR3 size: 17 residues. V was cut by 5 bases and J by 3 bases, with 24 bases left in between. CDR1 is SGDLS, CDR2 YYNGEE, per germline. The CDR3 here is CASRVARRDWPRYEQYV. CDR3 nucleotides: TGTGCCAGCAGAGTCGCTCGCCGGGACTGGCCCCGCTACGAGCAGTACGTC.

This chain connects TRBV7-2 to TRBJ2-5, with D possibly being TRBD1 (6 bases). Trimming took 1 base from V and 1 from J, leaving 13 bases between them. This CDR3 region has 16 residues. Germline lookup yields CDR1 SGHTA and CDR2 FQGNSA. The CDR3 bases are TGTGCCAGCAGCTTAGACCCGGGACACATCCAAGAGACCCAGTACTTC. Protein sequence: CASSLDPGHIQETQYF. Filled out from reference TRBV7-2 and TRBJ2-5, the complete variable domain reads GAGVSQSPSNKVTEKGKDVELRCDPISGHTALYWYRQSLGQGLEFLIYFQGNSAPDKSGLPSDRFSAERTGGSVSTLTIQRTQQEDSAVYLCASSLDPGHIQETQYFGPGTRLLVL.

Only one count was recorded for this clone. The chain links TRBV18 to TRBJ2-5; D might be TRBD1 (5 bases). V lost 0 bases and J 5 bases, leaving 10 bases between the germline ends. CDR3 length equals 14 residues. Germline V gives CDR1 KGHSH, CDR2 LQKENI. Written as DNA, the CDR3 is TGTGCCAGCTCACCACCGGGCAGGGTGGAGACCCAGTACTTC. It is translated as CASSPPGRVETQYF.

About this clone: In the same sample, other DNA sequences code for this CDR3. This sequence joins TRBV7-9 and TRBJ2-3, with D possibly being TRBD2 (6 bases). This CDR3 is 14 amino acids long. Between the trimmed V and J ends, which lost 5 bases and 6 bases, there was a span of 15 bases. The germline CDR1 and CDR2 sequences are SEHNR and FQNEAQ (reference sequence). The CDR3 DNA follows: TGTGCCAGCAGCCCCAGTGGCGGGACTGATACGCAGTATTTT. Its translation: CASSPSGGTDTQYF.

V and J are TRBV4-3 and TRBJ1-2, with 7 bases that match TRBD1. The CDR3 is 17 residues long. Germline-derived CDR1 and CDR2 are LGHNA and YSLEER. Trimming took 4 bases from V and 1 from J; bases not matched to a gene: 12. For the CDR3, the DNA is TGCGCCAGCAGCCCGTCGGTTGGACAGGCCGTTAACTATGGCTACACCTTC. Protein product: CASSPSVGQAVNYGYTF.

This chain connects TRBV28 to TRBJ2-5, with D possibly being TRBD2 (6 bases). The V gene lost 6 bases and the J gene lost 8 bases, with 19 bases spanning the gap. Germline V gene data show CDR1 as MDHEN and CDR2 as SYDVKM. The CDR3 covers 14 residues. The CDR3 DNA follows: TGTGCCAGCAGCCCCGGGGGAGCCAGAGGAACCCAGTACTTC. This encodes CASSPGGARGTQYF. The complete variable domain, with remaining parts taken from reference TRBV28 and TRBJ2-5, reads DVKVTQSSRYLVKRTGEKVFLECVQDMDHENMFWYRQDPGLGLRLIYFSYDVKMKEKGDIPEGYSVSREKKERFSLILESASTNQTSMYLCASSPGGARGTQYFGPGTRLLVL.

In nucleotides, the CDR3 is TGTGCCAGCAGCTCACTGGACAGGGAAAAACTGTTTTTT. Translation: CASSSLDREKLFF. The chain joins TRBV7-2 to TRBJ1-4, with 7 bases aligning to TRBD1. V lost 4 bases to trimming and J lost 8 bases; unmatched junction nucleotides: 4. CDR1 is SGHTA and CDR2 is FQGNSA in the germline V gene. The CDR3 runs 13 residues.

The J gene is TRBJ1-5, the V gene TRBV19; TRBD1 agrees at 11 bases. Trimming took 5 bases from V and 0 from J; bases not matched to a gene: 9. The CDR3 is 18 amino acids. Germline-derived CDR1 and CDR2 are LNHDA and SQIVND (reference sequence). CDR3: CASSPGQGALASNQPQHF. CDR3 nucleotides: TGTGCCAGTAGTCCAGGACAGGGGGCGCTTGCTAGCAATCAGCCCCAGCATTTT.

V and J are TRBV19 and TRBJ2-7; 9 bases map to TRBD1. The V segment lost 6 bases and the J segment 6 bases; nucleotides outside the gene matches: 12. CDR1 and CDR2 from the germline V gene are LNHDA and SQIVND (reference sequence). CDR3 size: 15 residues. The DNA for the CDR3 is TGTGCCAGTAGGGCGGCGGGGACAGGGTTATCCGAGCAGTACTTC. Its translation: CASRAAGTGLSEQYF.

The chain joins TRBV6-5 to TRBJ1-1; D ambiguous. The germline V gene has CDR1 MNHEY and CDR2 SVGAGI. This CDR3 has 13 residues. Trimming left V 2 bases short and J 4 bases short, with 8 bases between. CDR3 sequence: CASSYGGSTEAFF. DNA for the CDR3: TGTGCCAGCAGTTACGGAGGGAGCACTGAAGCTTTCTTT.

This chain links TRBV28 with TRBJ1-6; D is ambiguous. Between the trimmed V and J ends, which lost 8 bases and 5 bases, there was a span of 10 bases. Germline V gene data show CDR1 as MDHEN and CDR2 as SYDVKM. The CDR3 is made up of 13 amino acids. The DNA of the CDR3 is TGTGCCAGCCGGGGAACAAATAATTCACCCCTCCACTTT. Translation: CASRGTNNSPLHF.

The rearrangement uses TRBV30 and TRBJ1-2, with D maybe TRBD1 (6 bases). The CDR3 totals 12 residues. Germline CDR1 reads GTSNPN; CDR2 reads SVGIG (reference sequence). Trimming pared 5 bases from V and 8 bases from J, leaving 15 bases between. The CDR3 loop reads CAWQRGARGYTF. CDR3 DNA sequence: TGTGCCTGGCAAAGGGGGGCCCGAGGCTACACCTTC. Full variable domain (rest looked up from reference TRBV30 and TRBJ1-2): SQTIHQWPATLVQPVGSPLSLECTVEGTSNPNLYWYRQAAGRGLQLLFYSVGIGQISSEVPQNLSASRPQDRQFILSSKKLLLSDSGFYLCAWQRGARGYTFGSGTRLTVV.

V gene TRBV6-5 combines with J gene TRBJ2-3; TRBD2 is a possible D gene (5 bases). Germline CDR1 reads MNHEY; CDR2 reads SVGAGI. Trimming stripped 8 bases from V and 3 bases from J, with 15 bases between. The CDR3 length is 14 residues. This CDR3 reads CASGFPGSTDTQYF. The CDR3 nucleotides are TGTGCCAGCGGTTTCCCGGGGTCAACAGATACGCAGTATTTT.

The CDR3 region has the DNA TGTGCCATCAGTGTATTTTACAAGGGGGGCTATGGCTACACCTTC. Translated: CAISVFYKGGYGYTF. The rearrangement uses TRBV10-3 and TRBJ1-2; maybe TRBD1 (6 bases). CDR1 ENHRY and CDR2 SYGVKD come from the germline V gene. CDR3 size: 15 residues. V lost 4 bases and J lost 4, with 16 bases in between.

The chain carries TRBV27 and TRBJ1-1; D call uncertain. The V gene's germline CDR1 is MNHEY and CDR2 SMNVEV (reference sequence). V gave up 7 bases and J gave up 0 bases, with 9 bases separating them. The CDR3 consists of 13 residues. CDR3 sequence: CASKLTLNTEAFF. CDR3 DNA: TGTGCCAGCAAACTGACTTTGAACACTGAAGCTTTCTTT.

This clone was observed many times. The rearrangement links TRBV25-1 to TRBJ2-2, with D possibly matching TRBD2 (5 bases). Deletions cut 5 bases from V and 1 base from J, with 11 bases between. In germline, CDR1 is MGHDK, CDR2 SYGVNS. The CDR3 extends over 15 amino acids. CDR3 sequence reads: CASSPGGLNTGELFF. The CDR3 DNA reads as TGTGCCAGCAGTCCCGGAGGTCTGAACACCGGGGAGCTGTTTTTT.

Here the CDR3 DNA reads TGTGCCAGCAGTTACAGTTACGGAATTTATTTT. Translating gives CASSYSYGIYF. The rearrangement uses TRBV6-5 and TRBJ1-3; D remains ambiguous. Germline values: CDR1 MNHEY, CDR2 SVGAGI. V lost 2 bases to trimming and J lost 16 bases, with 12 bases between them. The CDR3 spans 11 residues.

This clone was seen just once. The chain links TRBV5-4 to TRBJ1-3, with unresolved D. V was shortened by 2 bases and J by 0 bases, with 3 bases between the two germline ends. The CDR3 length is 13 residues. The germline V gene encodes CDR1 SGHNT and CDR2 YYREEE (reference sequence). Here the CDR3 DNA reads TGTGCCAGCAGCTTTGGCTCTGGAAACACCATATATTTT. Encoded protein: CASSFGSGNTIYF.